The 9 T cell receptor beta chains presented below share a single source sample, sequenced in a study of shared clonotypes between healthy human individuals. TCRdb's table, derived via immunoSEQ multiplex PCR, lists solely in-frame clones and lacks some. The sample contains about 1.4 million clones, approximately 96% of which appear only once. Input material: naive CD4+ T cells sorted from blood. Subset described: CD45RA+ positively selected. The receptors were sampled from a man younger than 45 in good health.

CDR3 bases: TGTGCCAGCAGTTATCGGGGGGCTTGGCAGCCCCAGCATTTT. Residues: CASSYRGAWQPQHF. This chain links TRBV6-6 with TRBJ1-5; maybe TRBD1 (6 bases). Germline-derived CDR1 and CDR2 are MNHNY and SVGAGI (reference sequence). The CDR3 is 14 amino acids. The V gene lost 3 bases and the J gene lost 7 bases, with 13 bases spanning the gap.

The chain carries TRBV5-5 and TRBJ1-1; 7 nucleotides agree with TRBD1. Germline assignment: CDR1 SGHKS and CDR2 YYEKEE (reference sequence). Trimming removed 5 bases from V and 4 bases from J; junction bases left unmatched: 8. The CDR3 runs 14 residues. In DNA, the CDR3 is TGTGCCAGCAGGATACAGGGGCTGGGCACTGAAGCTTTCTTT. Its protein is CASRIQGLGTEAFF.

The chain has TRBV7-2 and TRBJ2-3; tentatively, D is TRBD2 (6 bases). Germline CDR1 and CDR2: SGHTA and FQGNSA. There are 13 residues in the CDR3. V was pared by 8 bases and J by 2 bases, with 11 bases between. Written as DNA, the CDR3 is TGTGCCAGCTTGGGGGGATACACAGATACGCAGTATTTT. It is translated as CASLGGYTDTQYF.

The chain has TRBV19 and TRBJ2-6, with 7 bases identical to TRBD2. CDR3 length: 15 amino acids. Germline values: CDR1 LNHDA, CDR2 SQIVND (reference sequence). Germline trimming cut 5 bases from V and 1 base from J; bases unmatched to any gene: 2. CDR3 in DNA: TGTGCCAGTAGTGGGGGGGGTTCTGGGGCCAACGTCCTGACTTTC. Residues: CASSGGGSGANVLTF.

This clone was detected once. V usage is TRBV28 and J usage is TRBJ2-7, with no clear D. Trimming took off 4 bases at V and 3 bases at J, with 16 bases between the two ends. Germline lookup yields CDR1 MDHEN and CDR2 SYDVKM. This CDR3 is built from 15 residues. The CDR3 sequence is CASSWTRSVLYEQYF. As DNA, the CDR3 is TGTGCCAGCAGTTGGACCCGTTCCGTCCTCTACGAGCAGTACTTC.

The chain employs TRBV10-3 and TRBJ2-1; 10 nucleotides align to TRBD2. Germline CDR1 and CDR2: ENHRY and SYGVKD. V gave up 2 bases and J gave up 4 bases; unmatched junction bases: 8. This CDR3 spans 17 amino acids. CDR3 in DNA: TGTGCCATCAGTGAGCCCTGGACTAGCGGAGGTTACAATGAGCAGTTCTTC. The encoded protein is CAISEPWTSGGYNEQFF.

The V and J genes are TRBV25-1 and TRBJ2-5, with D tentatively TRBD1 (6 bases). Germline values: CDR1 MGHDK, CDR2 SYGVNS. CDR3 length equals 15 residues. V lost 1 base to trimming and J lost 5 bases, with 14 bases between them. In DNA form, the CDR3 reads TGTGCCAGCAGTGAATGGGGGCAGGGTCGGGAGACCCAGTACTTC. It translates to CASSEWGQGRETQYF. Together with reference TRBV25-1 and TRBJ2-5, the CDR3 gives the full variable domain: EADIYQTPRYLVIGTGKKITLECSQTMGHDKMYWYQQDPGMELHLIHYSYGVNSTEKGDLSSESTVSRIRTEHFPLTLESARPSHTSQYLCASSEWGQGRETQYFGPGTRLLVL.

The rearrangement uses TRBV19 and TRBJ2-3; TRBD2 agrees at 7 bases. The germline CDR1 and CDR2 sequences are LNHDA and SQIVND (reference sequence). There are 16 residues in the CDR3. The V gene end was trimmed by 5 bases and the J gene end by 4 bases; junction bases not matched to a gene: 12. The CDR3 nucleotides read TGTGCCAGTAGTTCCAGGACTAGTCGGTCGCCAGATACGCAGTATTTT. Residues: CASSSRTSRSPDTQYF.

V gene TRBV19 combines with J gene TRBJ2-7; TRBD2 aligns across 9 bases. Trimming cost V 8 bases and J 5 bases; bases outside gene matches: 7. CDR3 size: 13 residues. Germline CDR1 is LNHDA and CDR2 is SQIVND (reference sequence). DNA for the CDR3: TGTGCCAGTCGGGGCTGGACTAGCGACGAGCAGTACTTC. This gives the protein CASRGWTSDEQYF.